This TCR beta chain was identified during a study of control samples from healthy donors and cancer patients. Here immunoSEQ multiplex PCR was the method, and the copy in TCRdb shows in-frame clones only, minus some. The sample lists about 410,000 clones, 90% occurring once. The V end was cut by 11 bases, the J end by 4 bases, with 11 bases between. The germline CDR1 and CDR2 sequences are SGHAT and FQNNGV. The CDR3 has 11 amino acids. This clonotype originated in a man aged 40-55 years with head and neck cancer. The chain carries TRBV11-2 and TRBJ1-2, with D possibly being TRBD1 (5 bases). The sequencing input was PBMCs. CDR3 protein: CAGGTAYGYTF. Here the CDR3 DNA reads TGTGCCGGAGGGACGGCCTATGGCTACACCTTC.